This record covers a single TCR beta chain. Its antigen is not identified. Germline values: CDR1 KGHDR, CDR2 SFDVKD. The CDR3 covers 12 residues. Trimming pared 4 bases from V and 4 bases from J, leaving 6 bases between. The sample comes from a study of human T cells and chemical hapten exposure. Study background: DPC (0.01%) was patch tested on the upper back and read at 6 days. Predominantly women, the patients had alopecia areata, totalis or universalis. Findings of the study overall: The number of TCRs above 1 in 1000 frequency did not change after DPC sensitization. In the PT1 data, expanded TCR counts showed a positive correlation with patch test score.

Time point reported: pre-sensitization, week 0. The treatment: therapeutic diphenylcyclopropenone sensitization with weekly scalp DPC. TCRdb itself ran the RACE reads through MiXCR, one entry per CDR3 protein. The sample lists around 300,000 distinct CDR3 sequences, about 5% occurring once. The receptor was derived from a woman aged 18-29 years with alopecia areata. Some clones in this sample may be carry-over from other donors' samples. The chain recombines TRBV24-1 with TRBJ1-2; D unclear. The sequenced sample was whole blood, obtained in connection with sensitization to the hapten diphenylcyclopropenone (DPC). The CDR3 coding sequence is TGTGCCACCAGTGACCCCTCCTATGGCTACACCTTC. Its protein is CATSDPSYGYTF.